Each of the 7 T cell receptor beta chains below was sequenced from the same sample in a study of shared clonotypes between healthy human individuals (dated by TCRdb to 2018 to 2021). Library preparation employed the immunoSEQ multiplex PCR assay. Sourced from immuneACCESS, this table was stored by TCRdb with only in-frame sequences that have V and J called. A share of the clones is absent; for the studies checked, an unresolved V gene accounts for under half, and the remainder has no known explanation. This sample comprises approximately 1,500,000 clones, 95% to 99% of them detected only once. The ten largest clones add up to roughly 0.42% of the sample. Sequencing used naive CD4+ T cells sorted from blood. The cell subset or site label of this sample denotes: CD45RA+ positively selected. These receptors all stem from a man aged 30 to 45 in good health.

The chain links TRBV4-3 to TRBJ2-7; 9 bases agree with TRBD1. CDR1 and CDR2 from the germline V gene are LGHNA and YSLEER. The CDR3 runs to 15 residues. V gave up 0 bases and J gave up 2 bases; unmatched junction bases: 2. The CDR3 region is CASSQEGTGPYEQYF. In DNA, the CDR3 is TGCGCCAGCAGCCAAGAGGGGACAGGGCCCTACGAGCAGTACTTC.

The gene calls are TRBV5-1 and TRBJ2-7, with 10 bases fitting TRBD2. V was pared by 4 bases and J by 7 bases, with 8 bases of the junction left unmatched. Germline-derived CDR1 and CDR2 are SGHRS and YFSETQ. CDR3 size: 14 residues. CDR3 coding DNA: TGCGCCAGCAGCGACCTAGCGGGAGCGGCGGAGCAGTACTTC. This translates into CASSDLAGAAEQYF.

The chain employs TRBV19 and TRBJ2-6; no clear D gene. In germline, CDR1 is LNHDA, CDR2 SQIVND (reference sequence). The CDR3 runs to 17 residues. V dropped 4 bases and J dropped 2 bases, with 15 bases sitting between them. CDR3 residues: CASSSQERVPGANVLTF. The CDR3 region has the DNA TGTGCCAGTAGTAGTCAGGAGAGAGTGCCTGGGGCCAACGTCCTGACTTTC.

CDR3 region: CAISQGAEGTQYF. The CDR3 DNA is TGTGCCATCAGCCAGGGGGCGGAAGGGACCCAGTACTTC. V and J are TRBV10-3 and TRBJ2-5; TRBD1 aligns across 8 bases. Germline CDR1 reads ENHRY; CDR2 reads SYGVKD. V lost 6 bases and J lost 7; bases outside the gene matches: 7. The CDR3 runs 13 residues.

The rearrangement uses TRBV11-3 and TRBJ2-1; D perhaps matches TRBD1 (5 bases). The V gene lost 5 bases and the J gene lost 0 bases, with 11 bases spanning the gap. Germline V lookup: CDR1 SGHNT, CDR2 YENEEA. The CDR3 extends over 15 amino acids. This chain's CDR3 is CASSASGSSYNEQFF. CDR3 sequence (DNA): TGTGCCAGCAGCGCCTCAGGGTCCTCCTACAATGAGCAGTTCTTC.

The chain has TRBV18 and TRBJ1-5; perhaps TRBD1 as D (5 bases). The V gene's germline CDR1 is KGHSH and CDR2 LQKENI. Between the trimmed V and J ends, which lost 4 bases and 11 bases, there was a span of 15 bases. The CDR3 is 13 residues long. CDR3 sequence: CASSRGAKGSQHF. CDR3 bases: TGTGCCAGCTCACGGGGAGCCAAGGGGTCCCAGCATTTT.

The chain couples TRBV7-2 to TRBJ1-2; D not certain. This CDR3 spans 15 amino acids. The ends were cut back, 5 bases at V and 4 bases at J, with 17 bases in the middle. Germline V gene sequence: CDR1 SGHTA, CDR2 FQGNSA. The CDR3 spells CASSKPALDSYGYTF. For the CDR3, the DNA is TGTGCCAGCAGCAAACCCGCTCTTGACTCCTATGGCTACACCTTC. The full variable domain, in which reference TRBV7-2 and TRBJ1-2 provide the parts outside the CDR3, is GAGVSQSPSNKVTEKGKDVELRCDPISGHTALYWYRQSLGQGLEFLIYFQGNSAPDKSGLPSDRFSAERTGGSVSTLTIQRTQQEDSAVYLCASSKPALDSYGYTFGSGTRLTVV.